This passage covers 10 T cell receptor beta chains from one sample sequenced in a study of shared clonotypes between healthy human individuals. Clones were read by immunoSEQ multiplex PCR, and TCRdb kept only the in-frame ones, dropping some. The table has hundreds of thousands of clones, approximately 96% seen once. The naive CD8 population came from CD45RO-negative cells selected for CCR7, without terminally differentiated effector memory CD45RA+ cells. Material for sequencing was naive CD8+ T cells sorted from blood. These receptors were obtained from a woman in her twenties or thirties in good health.

This chain uses TRBV21-1 with TRBJ2-5; the tabulated D call, TRBD2, remains unverified against the DNA. TRBV21-1 is annotated as a pseudogene. This CDR3 contains 13 residues. CDR3 nucleotides: TGTGCCAGCAGCTACGAAGACTCAGAGACCCAGTACTTC. It is translated as CASSYEDSETQYF.

The chain joins TRBV28 to TRBJ2-2, with 14 bases identical to TRBD2. CDR1 and CDR2 from the germline V gene are MDHEN and SYDVKM. The CDR3 spans 17 residues. The V and J ends lost 4 bases and 3 bases, in that order; junction bases with no gene match: 4. The CDR3 nucleotides are TGTGCCAGCAGTTCGGGACTAGCGGGAGATCACACCGGGGAGCTGTTTTTT. Residues: CASSSGLAGDHTGELFF. Together with reference TRBV28 and TRBJ2-2, the CDR3 gives the full variable domain: DVKVTQSSRYLVKRTGEKVFLECVQDMDHENMFWYRQDPGLGLRLIYFSYDVKMKEKGDIPEGYSVSREKKERFSLILESASTNQTSMYLCASSSGLAGDHTGELFFGEGSRLTVL.

The chain couples TRBV5-6 to TRBJ1-2; the D is unclear. The germline V gene encodes CDR1 SGHDT and CDR2 YYEEEE. V gave up 1 base and J gave up 3 bases, with 7 bases separating them. This CDR3 has 13 amino acids. The CDR3 nucleotides are TGTGCCAGCAGCTTGACCGGGGACTATGGCTACACCTTC. Its protein product is CASSLTGDYGYTF.

This chain links TRBV5-1 with TRBJ2-2; perhaps TRBD1 as D (6 bases). There are 15 residues in the CDR3. V lost 3 bases and J 6 bases, leaving 15 bases between the germline ends. CDR1 and CDR2 (germline): SGHRS, YFSETQ. The CDR3 region is CASSSRLGQPGELFF. CDR3 sequence (DNA): TGCGCCAGCAGCTCAAGGCTCGGACAGCCCGGGGAGCTGTTTTTT.

The gene calls are TRBV9 and TRBJ2-1; D may be TRBD2 (5 bases). The V end was cut by 0 bases, the J end by 7 bases, with 14 bases between. The germline gives CDR1 SGDLS, CDR2 YYNGEE. This CDR3 has 15 amino acids. The CDR3 DNA reads TGTGCCAGCAGCGTAGATAAAGGAGGTAGGAATGAGCAGTTCTTC. Translated, it gives CASSVDKGGRNEQFF.

This chain links TRBV28 with TRBJ2-5; a possible D gene is TRBD2 (6 bases). CDR1 and CDR2 (germline): MDHEN, SYDVKM. With 3 bases removed from V and 1 base from J, the gap between germline ends came to 12 bases. This CDR3 contains 15 residues. CDR3 region: CASSLGREAQETQYF. For the CDR3, the DNA is TGTGCCAGCAGTTTGGGGCGGGAAGCCCAAGAGACCCAGTACTTC.

The chain is built from TRBV9 and TRBJ1-5; a weak D match, TRBD1 (5 bases). The length of the CDR3 is 15 residues. The germline V gene has CDR1 SGDLS and CDR2 YYNGEE. The V gene lost 6 bases and the J gene lost 3 bases, with 16 bases spanning the gap. The CDR3, as DNA: TGTGCCAGCACCCTGGGACTAGGGATCAATCAGCCCCAGCATTTT. It specifies CASTLGLGINQPQHF. The full variable domain, with the rest looked up from reference TRBV9 and TRBJ1-5, is DSGVTQTPKHLITATGQRVTLRCSPRSGDLSVYWYQQSLDQGLQFLIQYYNGEERAKGNILERFSAQQFPDLHSELNLSSLELGDSALYFCASTLGLGINQPQHFGDGTRLSIL.

This chain links TRBV2 with TRBJ1-2, with D perhaps TRBD1 (5 bases). CDR1 is SNHLY and CDR2 is FYNNEI in the germline V gene. The V and J ends lost 8 bases and 3 bases respectively, with 16 bases between them. This CDR3 region has 14 residues. The CDR3 nucleotides read TGTGCCAGCCAAGGACATTTGGGAGACTATGGCTACACCTTC. Protein sequence: CASQGHLGDYGYTF.

Details on this clone: This specimen includes other DNA sequences encoding the same CDR3. The genes are TRBV7-9 and TRBJ2-7, with D maybe TRBD2 (6 bases). The V end was cut by 6 bases, the J end by 2 bases, with 11 bases between. This CDR3 contains 13 residues. Germline V CDR1 and CDR2: SEHNR, FQNEAQ (reference sequence). The CDR3 protein is CASSGRPTYEQYF. For the CDR3, the DNA is TGTGCCAGCAGTGGGAGGCCGACCTACGAGCAGTACTTC.

The chain links TRBV6-6 to TRBJ2-7; 10 bases align to TRBD1. Germline CDR1 MNHNY, CDR2 SVGAGI (reference sequence). The CDR3 spans 16 residues. J was trimmed by 5 bases and V by 0 bases; bases with no gene match: 7. The CDR3 nucleotides are TGTGCCAGCAGTTACTCGTACAGGACAGGGGGACACGAGCAGTACTTC. Encoded protein: CASSYSYRTGGHEQYF.